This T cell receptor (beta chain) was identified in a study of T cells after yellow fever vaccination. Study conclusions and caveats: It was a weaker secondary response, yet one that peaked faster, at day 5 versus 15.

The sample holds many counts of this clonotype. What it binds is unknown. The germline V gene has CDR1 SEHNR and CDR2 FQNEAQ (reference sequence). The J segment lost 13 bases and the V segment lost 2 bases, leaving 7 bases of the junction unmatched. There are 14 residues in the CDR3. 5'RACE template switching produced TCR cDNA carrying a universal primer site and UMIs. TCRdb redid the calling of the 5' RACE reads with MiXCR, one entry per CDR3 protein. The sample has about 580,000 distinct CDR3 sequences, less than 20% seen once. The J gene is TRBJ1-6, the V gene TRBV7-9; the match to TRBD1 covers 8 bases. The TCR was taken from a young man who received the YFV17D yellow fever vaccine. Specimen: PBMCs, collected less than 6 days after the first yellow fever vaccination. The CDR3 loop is CASSLQSTGAPLHF. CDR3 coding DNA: TGTGCCAGCAGCTTACAATCGACAGGGGCGCCCCTCCACTTT.